This T cell receptor beta chain appears in the sequencing data of a study of cytomegalovirus exposure and HLA in healthy donors. PCR amplification relied on 60 Vbeta primers (plus 13 Jbeta primers). Assay: immunoSEQ multiplex PCR; the TCRdb copy retains only in-frame clones and omits some. The table records around 77,000 clones, roughly 74% of them present only once. Whole-study findings and limits: In vitro checks showed that a few CMV-associated chains really do target CMV antigens. Upon later analysis, TCR association rates were observed to vary by HLA locus, being highest for DRB1 and lowest for HLA-C. As immune exposure information, only CMV serostatus was available. In a later analysis, TCR beta V- and J-gene trimming was associated with a missense DCLRE1C variant.

To note about this clone: The antigen remains undetermined.

Germline V gives CDR1 SNHLY, CDR2 FYNNEI. This CDR3 is built from 16 residues. The ends lost 6 bases at V and 5 bases at J; junction bases unmatched: 13. The TCR sequence derives from a man aged 35 to 55 in good health and CMV-seronegative. This rearrangement joins TRBV2 to TRBJ2-1; 7 bases match TRBD1. Material for sequencing was PBMCs. The CDR3 loop reads CASSHSDRLAHNEQFF. As DNA, the CDR3 is TGTGCCAGCAGCCATTCGGACAGGTTAGCCCACAATGAGCAGTTCTTC.